The T cell receptor (beta chain) under discussion was sequenced for a study of blood T cell repertoires in COVID-19. Original processing notes: Quantification of nucleated cells was approximated via reference gene primer amplification. Generated by immunoSEQ multiplex PCR, the TCRdb table keeps only in-frame clones and is missing some. V and J calls plus clone size are reproduced from that table; the DNA served to infer D and trimming. The table has about 670,000 clones, just under 90% seen once. The CDR3 has 15 residues. The trim removed 4 bases at V and 2 bases at J, leaving 7 bases unmatched. Germline V gene data show CDR1 as MNHEY and CDR2 as SMNVEV (reference sequence).

The TCR sequence derives from a woman aged 18-30 years with acute or convalescent COVID-19. The specimen sequenced was peripheral blood. The chain employs TRBV27 and TRBJ1-2; TRBD1 aligns across 7 bases. The CDR3 reads CASSSPQGRNYGYTF. CDR3 bases: TGTGCCAGCAGTTCTCCACAGGGGCGCAACTATGGCTACACCTTC.